Listed below are T cell receptor beta chains from one sample, sequenced in a study of T cell responses to AZD1222 COVID-19 vaccine. TCRdb's copy holds only in-frame clones and misses some; the assay was immunoSEQ multiplex PCR. The sample carries 60,000 to 80,000 clones, over 75% recorded once. Sequences were derived from peripheral blood, sampled on day 0 of AZD1222 vaccination. The receptors here all came from an adult in good health. Each CDR3 is given without its conserved first and last residue. D genes are given only for firm matches. The size field is filled for only some rows; it gives once, few, many or a size class.

clone_size d_call j_call v_call cdr3_aa
. . TRBJ1-2 TRBV5-8 ASSLGDRNYGYT
once TRBD1 TRBJ1-2 TRBV9 ASSGLGQGGYGYT
. TRBD1 TRBJ1-6 TRBV19 ASSSTGQLSPLH
. TRBD2 TRBJ2-2 TRBV7-2 ASSLAFRTSADTGELF
. . TRBJ2-1 TRBV11-3 ASSLEPDAGEQF
. TRBD1 TRBJ1-3 TRBV2 ASRQRDSSGNTIY
. . TRBJ2-7 TRBV7-6 ASSSLQGQRYEQY
. . TRBJ2-5 TRBV29-1 SVVGPGQETQY
. TRBD1 TRBJ1-3 TRBV7-6 ASSSGTGWKGNTIY
. . TRBJ1-1 TRBV5-1 ASSPRAVDTEAF
. TRBD1 TRBJ1-3 TRBV10-1 ASSKQGQTRRSGNTIY
few TRBD1 TRBJ2-3 TRBV24-1 ATSARWRQGLDTQY
. . TRBJ1-2 TRBV6-1 ASSESSGYYGYT
few TRBD1 TRBJ1-2 TRBV3-1/TRBV3-2 ASSQYTGGDGYT
. TRBD2 TRBJ2-7 TRBV15 ATSRGGLSSYEQY
. . TRBJ1-4 TRBV15 ATSPARGKLF
. TRBD2 TRBJ2-1 TRBV7-9 ASSFTSGNEQF
. . TRBJ2-3 TRBV18 ASSPFQTSTDTQY
. . TRBJ1-4 TRBV28 ASRYPGVEKLF
. TRBD1 TRBJ1-5 TRBV2 ASSFQTGIRQPQH
. . TRBJ1-3 TRBV7-6 ASSLAPLGDTIY
. TRBD1 TRBJ1-2 TRBV27 ASSSQGLRYT